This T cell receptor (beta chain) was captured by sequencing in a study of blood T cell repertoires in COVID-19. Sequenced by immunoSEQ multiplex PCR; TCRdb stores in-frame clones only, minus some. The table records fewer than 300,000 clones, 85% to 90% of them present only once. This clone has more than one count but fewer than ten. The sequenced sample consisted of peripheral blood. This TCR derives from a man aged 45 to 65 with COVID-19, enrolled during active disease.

The CDR3 nucleotides read TGTGCCAGCTCAGAAAGACAGATGAACTACGAGCAGTACTTC. Protein product: CASSERQMNYEQYF. J is TRBJ2-7 and V is TRBV18; TRBD1 is a possible D gene (5 bases). The CDR3 loop spans 14 amino acids. CDR1 is KGHSH, CDR2 LQKENI, per germline. Trimming cost V 5 bases and J 3 bases, with 14 bases left between them. Full variable domain (outside the CDR3, taken from reference TRBV18 and TRBJ2-7): NAGVMQNPRHLVRRRGQEARLRCSPMKGHSHVYWYRQLPEEGLKFMVYLQKENIIDESGMPKERFSAEFPKEGPSILRIQQVVRGDSAAYFCASSERQMNYEQYFGPGTRLTVT.